This is a list of T cell receptor beta chains from one sample in a study of CD8 T cells in Susac syndrome. TCRdb reprocessed the immunoSEQ multiplex PCR reads with MiXCR, giving one entry per CDR3 protein. Altogether under 200,000 distinct CDR3 sequences are present, roughly 91% being singletons, with the ten largest covering around 0.1%. Sequencing was performed on CD4+ T cells from PBMCs. These receptors originate from a human donor with Susac syndrome. Each CDR3 is given with its conserved first and last residue. Each record gives: clone size, D gene, V gene, J gene, CDR3 DNA, CDR3 protein. The D gene is left open where the match is weak. Not every row has a clone size; where given, it reads once, few, many or a size class.

abundance: NA; d_gene: NA; v_gene: TRBV4-1; j_gene: TRBJ2-5; CDR3nt: TGCGCCAGCAGCCAACGTTTGAGCGGAGGCCAAGAGACCCAGTACTTC; CDR3aa: CASSQRLSGGQETQYF
abundance: NA; d_gene: NA; v_gene: TRBV5-1; j_gene: TRBJ1-2; CDR3nt: TGCGCCAGCAGCTTGGCCAAATTTGGGGAGAACTACACCTTC; CDR3aa: CASSLAKFGENYTF
abundance: once; d_gene: NA; v_gene: TRBV9; j_gene: TRBJ1-4; CDR3nt: TGTGCCAGCAGCGCGGAGGACAGACCTAATGAAAAACTGTTTTTT; CDR3aa: CASSAEDRPNEKLFF
abundance: NA; d_gene: NA; v_gene: TRBV18; j_gene: TRBJ1-1; CDR3nt: TGTGCCAGCTCACCAGAAGCGGGACTAAACACTGAAGCTTTCTTT; CDR3aa: CASSPEAGLNTEAFF
abundance: NA; d_gene: TRBD1; v_gene: TRBV20-1; j_gene: TRBJ1-1; CDR3nt: TGCAGTGCAACGACAGGGTCGGGGAACACTGAAGCTTTCTTT; CDR3aa: CSATTGSGNTEAFF
abundance: NA; d_gene: NA; v_gene: TRBV28; j_gene: TRBJ1-2; CDR3nt: TGTGCCAGCAGGGCCGCGAACCTCTATGGCTACACCTTC; CDR3aa: CASRAANLYGYTF
abundance: NA; d_gene: NA; v_gene: TRBV5-6; j_gene: TRBJ2-5; CDR3nt: TGTGCCAGCAGCTTAATAGGAAGCGCCTCGGAGACCCAGTACTTC; CDR3aa: CASSLIGSASETQYF
abundance: NA; d_gene: NA; v_gene: TRBV20-1; j_gene: TRBJ1-2; CDR3nt: TGCAGTGCTTCCGGGAAGAACGATGGCTACACCTTC; CDR3aa: CSASGKNDGYTF
abundance: NA; d_gene: NA; v_gene: TRBV29-1; j_gene: TRBJ1-1; CDR3nt: TGCAGCGTCGAAAGACGGATAATGAACACTGAAGCTTTCTTT; CDR3aa: CSVERRIMNTEAFF
abundance: NA; d_gene: TRBD2; v_gene: TRBV20-1; j_gene: TRBJ2-3; CDR3nt: TGCAGTGCTAGAGATGGCGGGAGGGGTACAGATACGCAGTATTTT; CDR3aa: CSARDGGRGTDTQYF
abundance: NA; d_gene: TRBD1; v_gene: TRBV12-3/TRBV12-4; j_gene: TRBJ1-2; CDR3nt: TGTGCCAGCAGGCGACAGGGTGGGAACTATGGCTACACCTTC; CDR3aa: CASRRQGGNYGYTF
abundance: NA; d_gene: NA; v_gene: TRBV11-2; j_gene: TRBJ2-2; CDR3nt: TGTGCCAGCAGCCCTCTCAGAGAAAACACCGGGGAGCTGTTTTTT; CDR3aa: CASSPLRENTGELFF
abundance: NA; d_gene: NA; v_gene: TRBV11-2; j_gene: TRBJ2-1; CDR3nt: TGTGCCAGCAGCTCACACCCGCCCGACCTCTCCTACAATGAGCAGTTCTTC; CDR3aa: CASSSHPPDLSYNEQFF
abundance: NA; d_gene: TRBD1; v_gene: TRBV6-5; j_gene: TRBJ1-2; CDR3nt: TGTGCCAGCAGGCCTACCGGGACAGGGCATGGCTACACCTTC; CDR3aa: CASRPTGTGHGYTF
abundance: NA; d_gene: TRBD2; v_gene: TRBV4-2; j_gene: TRBJ2-7; CDR3nt: TGTGCCAGCAGCCAAGATCTGCGGGGGGGCCGCTACGAGCAGTACTTC; CDR3aa: CASSQDLRGGRYEQYF
abundance: NA; d_gene: TRBD1; v_gene: TRBV7-9; j_gene: TRBJ2-1; CDR3nt: TGTGCCAGCAGCTTAGGGACAGGGGGACATTACAATGAGCAGTTCTTC; CDR3aa: CASSLGTGGHYNEQFF
abundance: NA; d_gene: NA; v_gene: TRBV6-5; j_gene: TRBJ1-1; CDR3nt: TGTGCCAGCAGGACGCCCTCAAACACTGAAGCTTTCTTT; CDR3aa: CASRTPSNTEAFF
abundance: NA; d_gene: NA; v_gene: TRBV30; j_gene: TRBJ1-3; CDR3nt: TGTGCCTGGAGTCCCCGGGACACCATATATTTT; CDR3aa: CAWSPRDTIYF
abundance: NA; d_gene: NA; v_gene: TRBV15; j_gene: TRBJ2-7; CDR3nt: TGTGCCACCAGCCAGGAGAGGTCCCCTATCTACGAGCAGTACTTC; CDR3aa: CATSQERSPIYEQYF
abundance: NA; d_gene: NA; v_gene: TRBV4-1; j_gene: TRBJ1-1; CDR3nt: TGCGCCAGCAGGACCACAAGGGTTGTGGACACTGAAGCTTTCTTT; CDR3aa: CASRTTRVVDTEAFF
abundance: NA; d_gene: NA; v_gene: TRBV20-1; j_gene: TRBJ1-3; CDR3nt: TGCAGTGCTAGAGGTTTAGACACCATATATTTT; CDR3aa: CSARGLDTIYF
abundance: NA; d_gene: NA; v_gene: TRBV7-9; j_gene: TRBJ2-2; CDR3nt: TGTGCCAGCAGGACTGACGGAGACACCGGGGAGCTGTTTTTT; CDR3aa: CASRTDGDTGELFF
abundance: NA; d_gene: TRBD2; v_gene: TRBV5-6; j_gene: TRBJ2-1; CDR3nt: TGTGCCAGCAGCCCAAGGTTTAGACTAGCGGGAGGCGTTAAATACAATGAGCAGTTCTTC; CDR3aa: CASSPRFRLAGGVKYNEQFF
abundance: NA; d_gene: NA; v_gene: TRBV6-4; j_gene: TRBJ1-1; CDR3nt: TGTGCCAGCAGCCGGGTTGTGAACACTGAAGCTTTCTTT; CDR3aa: CASSRVVNTEAFF
abundance: NA; d_gene: NA; v_gene: TRBV2; j_gene: TRBJ2-2; CDR3nt: TGTGCCAGCAGTGATAGGCCGCAACCCGGGGAGCTGTTTTTT; CDR3aa: CASSDRPQPGELFF
abundance: NA; d_gene: NA; v_gene: TRBV9; j_gene: TRBJ1-1; CDR3nt: TGTGCCAGCAGCGTATCTTCAGCGATGAACACTGAAGCTTTCTTT; CDR3aa: CASSVSSAMNTEAFF
abundance: NA; d_gene: TRBD2; v_gene: TRBV4-2; j_gene: TRBJ2-1; CDR3nt: TGTGCCAGCAGCCAAGATCTGGCGGGAGTCAACTACAATGAGCAGTTCTTC; CDR3aa: CASSQDLAGVNYNEQFF
abundance: once; d_gene: NA; v_gene: TRBV7-6; j_gene: TRBJ2-3; CDR3nt: TGTGCCAGCAGCTTAGACAGGGCCACAGATACGCAGTATTTT; CDR3aa: CASSLDRATDTQYF
abundance: NA; d_gene: TRBD2; v_gene: TRBV14; j_gene: TRBJ2-4; CDR3nt: TGTGCCAGCAGCCCACGCCGGGGGGACCCGGGGTACTTC; CDR3aa: CASSPRRGDPGYF
abundance: NA; d_gene: TRBD1; v_gene: TRBV2; j_gene: TRBJ1-2; CDR3nt: TGTGCCAGCAGTCGACGGAGGACAGGGGGCGAGGATGGCTACACCTTC; CDR3aa: CASSRRRTGGEDGYTF
abundance: NA; d_gene: NA; v_gene: TRBV5-1; j_gene: TRBJ2-7; CDR3nt: TGCGCCAGCAGCCCGTGGGGCAGGGATCGCTACGAGCAGTACTTC; CDR3aa: CASSPWGRDRYEQYF
abundance: NA; d_gene: NA; v_gene: TRBV10-2; j_gene: TRBJ1-1; CDR3nt: TGCGCCAGCAGTCCCATCTCCATGAACACTGAAGCTTTCTTT; CDR3aa: CASSPISMNTEAFF
abundance: NA; d_gene: TRBD2; v_gene: TRBV7-9; j_gene: TRBJ2-2; CDR3nt: TGTGCCAGCAGTAGAGCGGGGGACCCCAACACCGGGGAGCTGTTTTTT; CDR3aa: CASSRAGDPNTGELFF
abundance: NA; d_gene: NA; v_gene: TRBV2; j_gene: TRBJ1-5; CDR3nt: TGTGCCAGCAGTGTTGGAGGGATTAGCAATCAGCCCCAGCATTTT; CDR3aa: CASSVGGISNQPQHF
abundance: NA; d_gene: NA; v_gene: TRBV27; j_gene: TRBJ1-2; CDR3nt: TGTGCCAGCAGCACTAACCGAGGACAGACCTTCCACTATGGCTACACCTTC; CDR3aa: CASSTNRGQTFHYGYTF
abundance: NA; d_gene: NA; v_gene: TRBV6-1; j_gene: TRBJ1-5; CDR3nt: TGTGCCAGCAGTGAAGCGCTAGGGAATCAGCCCCAGCATTTT; CDR3aa: CASSEALGNQPQHF
abundance: NA; d_gene: NA; v_gene: TRBV6-1; j_gene: TRBJ2-3; CDR3nt: TGTGCCAGCACCCCGCATGCTGGCACAGATACGCAGTATTTT; CDR3aa: CASTPHAGTDTQYF
abundance: NA; d_gene: NA; v_gene: TRBV6-6; j_gene: TRBJ2-7; CDR3nt: TGTGCCAGCAGTTACACCGGACCCTACGAGCAGTACTTC; CDR3aa: CASSYTGPYEQYF
abundance: NA; d_gene: TRBD2; v_gene: TRBV15; j_gene: TRBJ2-1; CDR3nt: TGTGCCACCAGCAAAGTCGCGAGCGGGGGGCTGAATGAGCAGTTCTTC; CDR3aa: CATSKVASGGLNEQFF
abundance: NA; d_gene: TRBD1; v_gene: TRBV6-5; j_gene: TRBJ2-5; CDR3nt: TGTGCCAGCAGTCTTTACAGGGGAGAGACCCAGTACTTC; CDR3aa: CASSLYRGETQYF
abundance: NA; d_gene: NA; v_gene: TRBV25-1; j_gene: TRBJ1-4; CDR3nt: TGTGCCAGCAGTGAATACAACAGGGCGACTGAAAAACTGTTTTTT; CDR3aa: CASSEYNRATEKLFF
abundance: NA; d_gene: NA; v_gene: TRBV9; j_gene: TRBJ1-6; CDR3nt: TGTGCCAGCAGCGTATCACGGAACTCACCCCTCCACTTT; CDR3aa: CASSVSRNSPLHF